Here is one T cell receptor beta chain with its context. Generated by immunoSEQ multiplex PCR, the TCRdb table keeps only in-frame clones and is missing some. This table has some 370,000 clones, under 85% appearing once. The sample originates from a study of blood T cell repertoires in COVID-19. Living in about two dozen US areas, the participants were between about 18 and 90 years of age. Cohort 3 recovery required two negative PCRs, clearance, or symptom resolution. Sequencing was performed on PBMCs or T cells enriched from blood (not recorded which). The source of this sequence is a woman aged 50 to 65 who had recovered from COVID-19.

The CDR3 nucleotides read TGCGCCAGCAGCCAAGAGGAAGGTTTGGGGGGTAATCAGCCCCAGCATTTT. Protein product: CASSQEEGLGGNQPQHF. This chain connects TRBV4-1 to TRBJ1-5, with a possible D match to TRBD1 (5 bases). The V and J ends lost 0 bases and 4 bases respectively, with 16 bases between them. The CDR3 is 17 residues long. Germline CDR1 is MGHRA and CDR2 is YSYEKL.